The 8 T cell receptor beta chains below all came from one sample that was sequenced in a study of control samples from healthy donors and cancer patients. Using immunoSEQ multiplex PCR, the repertoire was profiled, and TCRdb retains in-frame clones only, with some absent. The table has roughly 160,000 clones, about 90% seen once. Material: blood. The receptor set was obtained from a woman in her 30s in good health.

The chain couples TRBV9 to TRBJ1-5; D is undetermined. Germline-derived CDR1 and CDR2 are SGDLS and YYNGEE. The CDR3 is 14 amino acids. V lost 0 bases, J lost 0 bases, and 4 bases lay in between. CDR3 sequence reads: CASSVDNSNQPQHF. CDR3 nucleotides: TGTGCCAGCAGCGTAGATAATAGCAATCAGCCCCAGCATTTT.

This clone was observed a single time. V gene TRBV5-1 combines with J gene TRBJ2-2, with 11 bases identical to TRBD1. Per germline, CDR1 SGHRS and CDR2 YFSETQ. The CDR3 runs to 17 residues. V lost 7 bases to trimming and J lost 7 bases; unmatched junction nucleotides: 15. The CDR3 sequence is CASVLLGTGGYGGELFF. CDR3 DNA sequence: TGCGCCAGCGTTCTGCTCGGGACAGGGGGATATGGCGGGGAGCTGTTTTTT.

The J gene is TRBJ1-2, the V gene TRBV20-1; D call uncertain. CDR1 and CDR2 (germline): DFQATT, SNEGSKA (reference sequence). Deletions cut 3 bases from V and 8 bases from J, with 7 bases between. This CDR3 has 10 residues. The CDR3 here is CSASRAGYTF. CDR3 nucleotides: TGCAGTGCTAGCCGTGCCGGCTACACCTTC.

In DNA, the CDR3 is TGTGCCAGCAGCTCCGAGCTTATGATGGGGGCCCACAATGAGCAGTTCTTC. This codes for CASSSELMMGAHNEQFF. This sequence joins TRBV5-6 and TRBJ2-1; possible D gene TRBD1, 6 bases. Looked up from germline, CDR1 is SGHDT and CDR2 is YYEEEE. CDR3 size: 17 residues. The ends were cut back, 3 bases at V and 5 bases at J, with 21 bases in the middle.

This chain links TRBV4-1 with TRBJ2-7, with 10 bases aligning to TRBD1. The CDR3 runs to 15 residues. The germline V gene has CDR1 MGHRA and CDR2 YSYEKL. V dropped 1 base and J dropped 5; count of bases not matched to a gene: 5. In DNA, the CDR3 is TGCGCCAGCAGCCAAGGACCGGGACAGGGGAACGAGCAGTACGTC. Its protein is CASSQGPGQGNEQYV.

V usage is TRBV19 and J usage is TRBJ2-7, with D unresolved. The CDR3 contains 12 residues. In germline, CDR1 is LNHDA, CDR2 SQIVND (reference sequence). The V gene lost 7 bases and the J gene lost 0 bases, with 7 bases spanning the gap. This CDR3 reads CASIGSSYEQYF. The CDR3 nucleotides are TGTGCCAGTATCGGCAGCTCCTACGAGCAGTACTTC.

This clone was observed a single time. The rearrangement uses TRBV15 and TRBJ2-1, with 14 bases aligning to TRBD2. With 0 bases clipped from V and 8 bases from J, the junction kept 18 bases outside the gene matches. Germline CDR1 reads LNHNV; CDR2 reads YYDKDF (reference sequence). The CDR3 length is 21 residues. The CDR3 nucleotides are TGTGCCACCAGCAGAGATGCCGTTTCCCGGGGGACTAGCGGGAGAGGGCATGAGCAGTTCTTC. Translated: CATSRDAVSRGTSGRGHEQFF.

The chain is built from TRBV3-1 (or the pseudogene TRBV3-2) and TRBJ2-1, with a weak D call TRBD2 (6 bases). The CDR3 is 16 amino acids. The germline V gene encodes CDR1 LGHDT and CDR2 YNNKEL (reference sequence). Trimming removed 4 bases at V and 0 bases at J, with 13 bases between. The CDR3 DNA follows: TGTGCCAGCAGCCCTTTTAGCGGAAACTCCTACAATGAGCAGTTCTTC. Protein: CASSPFSGNSYNEQFF.